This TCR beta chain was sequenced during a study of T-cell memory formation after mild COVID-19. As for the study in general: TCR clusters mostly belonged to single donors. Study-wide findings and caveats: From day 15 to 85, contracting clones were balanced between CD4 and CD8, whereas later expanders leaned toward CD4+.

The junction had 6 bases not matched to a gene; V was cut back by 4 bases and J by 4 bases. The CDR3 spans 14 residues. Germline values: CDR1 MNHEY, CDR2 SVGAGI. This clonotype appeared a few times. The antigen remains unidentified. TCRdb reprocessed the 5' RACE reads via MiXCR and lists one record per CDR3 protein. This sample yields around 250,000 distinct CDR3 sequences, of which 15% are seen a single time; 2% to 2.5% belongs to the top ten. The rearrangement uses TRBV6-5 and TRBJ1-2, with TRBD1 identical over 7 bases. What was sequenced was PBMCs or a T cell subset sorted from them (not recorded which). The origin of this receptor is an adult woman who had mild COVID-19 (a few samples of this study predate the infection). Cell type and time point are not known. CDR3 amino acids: CASSSFNRGYGYTF. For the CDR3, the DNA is TGTGCCAGCAGTTCGTTCAACAGGGGCTATGGCTACACCTTC.